The T cell receptor (beta chain) under discussion was sequenced for a study of early T cells in non-severe SARS-CoV-2 infection. Study in general: Bulk RNA isolated from unsorted whole blood underwent sequencing; chains were not paired.

Individual cDNA molecules carried attached unique molecular identifiers. TCRdb recomputed calls from the 5' RACE reads with MiXCR, one row per CDR3 protein. Among some 29,000 distinct CDR3 sequences, approximately 6% were seen once, and the ten largest hold around 5.4%. As concerns this clonotype: Its antigen is as yet unknown.

V dropped 5 bases and J dropped 4; count of bases not matched to a gene: 7. The CDR3 has 16 amino acids. Looked up from germline, CDR1 is MDHEN and CDR2 is SYDVKM. Study-wide results and caveats: Missing private and CD4 specificities, VDJdb matching favored anti-spike CD8 responses.

The sequence came from an adult who was a healthcare worker with PCR-confirmed SARS-CoV-2 infection or an uninfected control (not recorded which). V and J are TRBV28 and TRBJ2-1, with 11 nucleotides matching TRBD2. Sequencing was done on a sample of whole blood. CDR3 sequence: CASSRPSSGGYNEQFF. For the CDR3, the DNA is TGTGCCAGCAGTCGTCCCTCTAGCGGGGGGTACAATGAGCAGTTCTTC.